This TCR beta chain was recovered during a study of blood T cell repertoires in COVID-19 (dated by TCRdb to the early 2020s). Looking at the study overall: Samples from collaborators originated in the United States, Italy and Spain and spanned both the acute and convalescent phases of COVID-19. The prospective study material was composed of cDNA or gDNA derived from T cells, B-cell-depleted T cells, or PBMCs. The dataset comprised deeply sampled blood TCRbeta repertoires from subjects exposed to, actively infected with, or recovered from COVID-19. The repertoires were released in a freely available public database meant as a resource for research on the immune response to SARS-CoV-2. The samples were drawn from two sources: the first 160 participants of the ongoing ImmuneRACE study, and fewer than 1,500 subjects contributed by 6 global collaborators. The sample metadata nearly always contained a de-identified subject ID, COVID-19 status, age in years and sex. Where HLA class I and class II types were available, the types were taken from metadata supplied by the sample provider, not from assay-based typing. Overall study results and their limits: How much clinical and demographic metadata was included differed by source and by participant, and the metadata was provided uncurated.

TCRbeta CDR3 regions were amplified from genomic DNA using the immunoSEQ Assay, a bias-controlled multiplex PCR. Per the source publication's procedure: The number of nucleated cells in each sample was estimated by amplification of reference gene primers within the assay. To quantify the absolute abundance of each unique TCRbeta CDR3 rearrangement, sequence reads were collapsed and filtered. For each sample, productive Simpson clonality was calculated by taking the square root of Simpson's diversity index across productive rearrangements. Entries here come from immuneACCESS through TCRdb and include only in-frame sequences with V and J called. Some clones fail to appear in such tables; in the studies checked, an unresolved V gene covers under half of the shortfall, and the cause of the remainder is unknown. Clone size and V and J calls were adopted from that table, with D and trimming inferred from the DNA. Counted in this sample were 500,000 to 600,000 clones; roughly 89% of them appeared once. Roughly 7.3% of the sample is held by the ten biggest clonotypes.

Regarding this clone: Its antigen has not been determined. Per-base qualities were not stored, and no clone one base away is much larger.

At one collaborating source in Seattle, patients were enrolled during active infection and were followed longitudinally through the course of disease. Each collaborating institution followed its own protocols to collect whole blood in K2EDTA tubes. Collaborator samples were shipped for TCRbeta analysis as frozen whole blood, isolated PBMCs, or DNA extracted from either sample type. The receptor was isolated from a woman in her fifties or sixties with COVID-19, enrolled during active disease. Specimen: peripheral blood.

The CDR3 corresponds to CASSASTGGIIDTQYF. At the DNA level, the sequence is TGTGCCAGCAGCGCCTCGACAGGGGGCATCATAGATACGCAGTATTTT. The V and J segments used are TRBV11-3 and TRBJ2-3; 10 middle bases align to TRBD1. Trimming takes 5 bases off V and 5 bases off J; junction bases not matched to a gene: 10. The CDR1 and CDR2 encoded by the germline V gene are SGHNT and YENEEA. The CDR3, from cysteine to phenylalanine, totals 16 residues. This entry keeps only the CDR3 DNA: 48 bases, framed from base 1.